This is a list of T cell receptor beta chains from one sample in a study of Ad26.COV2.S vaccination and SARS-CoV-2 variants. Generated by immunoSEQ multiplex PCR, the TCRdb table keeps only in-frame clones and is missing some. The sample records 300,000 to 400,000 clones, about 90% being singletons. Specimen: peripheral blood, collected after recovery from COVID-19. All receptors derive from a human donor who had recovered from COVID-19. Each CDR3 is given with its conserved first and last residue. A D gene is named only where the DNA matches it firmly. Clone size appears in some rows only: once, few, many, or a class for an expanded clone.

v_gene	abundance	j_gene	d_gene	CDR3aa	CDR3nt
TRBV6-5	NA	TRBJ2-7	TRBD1	CASSPGQGAFEQYF	TGTGCCAGCAGTCCGGGACAGGGGGCTTTCGAGCAGTACTTC
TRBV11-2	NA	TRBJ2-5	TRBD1	CASSLRGQQETQYF	TGTGCCAGCAGCTTAAGGGGACAGCAAGAGACCCAGTACTTC
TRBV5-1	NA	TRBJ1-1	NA	CASSLALDTEAFF	TGCGCCAGCAGCTTGGCGTTAGACACTGAAGCTTTCTTT
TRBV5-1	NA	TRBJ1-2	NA	CASSLKGSNYGYTF	TGCGCCAGCAGCTTGAAAGGGTCTAACTATGGCTACACCTTC
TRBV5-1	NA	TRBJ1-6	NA	CASSLSDYGSNSPLHF	TGCGCCAGCAGCTTGAGCGATTACGGAAGTAATTCACCCCTCCACTTT
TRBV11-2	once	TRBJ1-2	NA	CASSSLSSSTRDYGYTF	TGTGCCAGCAGCTCCCTTAGCAGTTCAACACGGGACTATGGCTACACCTTC
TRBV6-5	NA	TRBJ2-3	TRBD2	CASTPTSGTDTQYF	TGTGCCAGCACCCCGACTAGCGGGACAGATACGCAGTATTTT
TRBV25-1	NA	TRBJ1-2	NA	CASSGDRRNWGYTF	TGTGCCAGCAGTGGAGACCGACGGAATTGGGGCTACACCTTC
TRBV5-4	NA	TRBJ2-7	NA	CASSDLGGHSYEQYF	TGTGCCAGCAGCGACCTGGGGGGGCACTCCTACGAGCAGTACTTC
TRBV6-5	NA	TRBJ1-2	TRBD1	CASRGQGAPGYTF	TGTGCCAGCAGAGGACAGGGGGCGCCCGGCTACACCTTC
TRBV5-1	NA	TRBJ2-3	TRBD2	CASSPSGDSTDTQYF	TGCGCCAGCAGCCCTAGCGGGGATAGCACAGATACGCAGTATTTT
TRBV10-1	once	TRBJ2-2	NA	CASTFGGTGELFF	TGCGCCAGCACCTTTGGGGGGACCGGGGAGCTGTTTTTT
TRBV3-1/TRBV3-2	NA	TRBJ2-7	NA	CASSHREMGRTYEQYF	TGTGCCAGCAGCCATCGGGAGATGGGCCGCACCTACGAGCAGTACTTC
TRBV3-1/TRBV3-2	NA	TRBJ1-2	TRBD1	CASSQADRGLSGYTF	TGTGCCAGCAGCCAAGCCGACAGGGGGCTGAGTGGCTACACCTTC
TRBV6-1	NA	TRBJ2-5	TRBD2	CASSERASGGYMETQYF	TGTGCCAGCAGTGAACGGGCTAGCGGGGGGTATATGGAGACCCAGTACTTC
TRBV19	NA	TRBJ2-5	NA	CASSIEAQETQYF	TGTGCCAGTAGTATTGAAGCCCAAGAGACCCAGTACTTC
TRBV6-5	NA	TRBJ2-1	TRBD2	CASSYGSGAYYNEQFF	TGTGCCAGCAGTTATGGGAGCGGGGCATATTACAATGAGCAGTTCTTC
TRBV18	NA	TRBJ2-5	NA	CASSPGVGETQYF	TGTGCCAGCTCACCGGGGGTTGGGGAGACCCAGTACTTC
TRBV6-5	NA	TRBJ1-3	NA	CASSYGSGAGNTIYF	TGTGCCAGCAGTTACGGTTCAGGGGCTGGAAACACCATATATTTT
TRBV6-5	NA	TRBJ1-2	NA	CASSYGRAYGYTF	TGTGCCAGCAGTTATGGGAGGGCCTATGGCTACACCTTC
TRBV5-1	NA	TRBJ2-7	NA	CASSLPGGGYEQYF	TGCGCCAGCAGCCTCCCCGGTGGTGGCTACGAGCAGTACTTC
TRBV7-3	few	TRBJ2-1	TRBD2	CASSPTRSGALYNEQFF	TGTGCCAGCAGCCCGACACGGAGCGGGGCGCTCTACAATGAGCAGTTCTTC
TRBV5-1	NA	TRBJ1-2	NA	CASREPRGYTF	TGCGCCAGCAGGGAACCACGCGGCTACACCTTC
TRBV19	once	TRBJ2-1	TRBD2	CASREAGGPPNEQFF	TGTGCCAGTAGGGAGGCGGGGGGACCCCCAAATGAGCAGTTCTTC
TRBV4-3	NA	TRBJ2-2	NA	CASSQFTGELFF	TGCGCCAGCAGCCAATTTACCGGGGAGCTGTTTTTT
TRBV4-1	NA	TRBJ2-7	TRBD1	CASSQTGTGGYEQYF	TGCGCCAGCAGCCAGACCGGGACAGGGGGTTACGAGCAGTACTTC
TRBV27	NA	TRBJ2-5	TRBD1	CATGTGHPQYF	TGTGCCACCGGGACAGGGCACCCCCAGTACTTC
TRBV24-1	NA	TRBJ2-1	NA	CATSGVGGNEQFF	TGTGCCACCAGTGGGGTCGGGGGCAATGAGCAGTTCTTC
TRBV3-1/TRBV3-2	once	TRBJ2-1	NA	CASSKGGGNSYNEQFF	TGTGCCAGCAGTAAGGGTGGGGGGAACTCCTACAATGAGCAGTTCTTC
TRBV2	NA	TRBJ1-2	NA	CASTSGSDYGYTF	TGTGCCAGCACTTCAGGGTCGGACTATGGCTACACCTTC
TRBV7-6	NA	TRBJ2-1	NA	CASSNHPQGNEQFF	TGTGCCAGCAGCAACCATCCTCAGGGCAATGAGCAGTTCTTC
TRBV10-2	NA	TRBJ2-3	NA	CASSEKSDTQYF	TGCGCCAGCAGTGAGAAGAGTGATACGCAGTATTTT
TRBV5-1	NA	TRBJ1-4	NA	CASSPQGGEKLFF	TGCGCCAGCAGCCCCCAGGGAGGAGAAAAACTGTTTTTT
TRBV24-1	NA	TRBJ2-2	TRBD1	CATSDRGRTGELFF	TGTGCCACCAGCGACAGGGGGCGGACCGGGGAGCTGTTTTTT
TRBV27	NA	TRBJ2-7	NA	CASSLAHENSYEQYF	TGTGCCAGCAGTTTGGCCCACGAGAATTCCTACGAGCAGTACTTC
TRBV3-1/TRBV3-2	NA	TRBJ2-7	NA	CASSQAPRVYEQYF	TGTGCCAGCAGCCAAGCCCCCAGGGTCTACGAGCAGTACTTC
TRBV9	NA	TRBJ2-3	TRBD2	CASSVGGRPGDTQYF	TGTGCCAGCAGCGTAGGCGGGAGACCCGGGGATACGCAGTATTTT
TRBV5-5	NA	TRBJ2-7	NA	CASSLQGLTYEQYF	TGTGCCAGCAGCTTACAGGGCTTGACCTACGAGCAGTACTTC
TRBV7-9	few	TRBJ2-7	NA	CASSKTGSEGEQYF	TGTGCCAGCAGCAAGACGGGATCCGAAGGCGAGCAGTACTTC
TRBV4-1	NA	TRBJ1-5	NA	CASSHGQGVRQPQHF	TGCGCCAGCAGCCACGGTCAGGGTGTCAGACAGCCCCAGCATTTT
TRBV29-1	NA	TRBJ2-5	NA	CSVGQHQETQYF	TGCAGCGTAGGACAGCACCAAGAGACCCAGTACTTC
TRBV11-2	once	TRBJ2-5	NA	CASRGTETQYF	TGTGCCAGCAGAGGGACAGAGACCCAGTACTTC
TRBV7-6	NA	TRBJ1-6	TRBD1	CASSLSDRGIGSPLHF	TGTGCCAGCAGCTTAAGTGACAGGGGGATAGGTTCACCCCTCCACTTT
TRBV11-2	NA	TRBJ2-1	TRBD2	CASSGGEYSYNEQFF	TGTGCCAGCAGCGGGGGGGAGTACTCCTACAATGAGCAGTTCTTC
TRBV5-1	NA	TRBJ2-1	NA	CASSVEGAEQFF	TGCGCCAGCAGCGTGGAGGGGGCTGAGCAGTTCTTC
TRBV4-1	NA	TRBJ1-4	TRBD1	CASSQDSRGREKLFF	TGCGCCAGCAGCCAAGATTCAAGGGGGCGTGAAAAACTGTTTTTT
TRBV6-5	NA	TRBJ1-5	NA	CASRGRQPNQPQHF	TGTGCCAGCCGGGGGCGGCAGCCGAATCAGCCCCAGCATTTT
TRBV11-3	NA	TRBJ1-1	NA	CASSLPPLSNTEAFF	TGTGCCAGCAGCTTACCGCCACTTTCGAACACTGAAGCTTTCTTT
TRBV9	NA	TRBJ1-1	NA	CASSVEREFPTMNTEAFF	TGTGCCAGCAGCGTAGAGAGGGAATTTCCGACCATGAACACTGAAGCTTTCTTT
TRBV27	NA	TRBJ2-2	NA	CASSPPWGVNTGELFF	TGTGCCAGCAGTCCCCCATGGGGGGTGAACACCGGGGAGCTGTTTTTT
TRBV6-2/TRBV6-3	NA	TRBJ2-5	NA	CASSWARDQYF	TGTGCCAGCAGTTGGGCCCGCGACCAGTACTTC
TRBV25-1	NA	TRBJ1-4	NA	CASSDPQGEKLFF	TGTGCCAGCAGTGATCCCCAGGGCGAAAAACTGTTTTTT
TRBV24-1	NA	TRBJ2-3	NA	CATGRRGPSSRADTQYF	TGTGCCACCGGACGGAGAGGGCCCTCCTCCAGGGCAGATACGCAGTATTTT